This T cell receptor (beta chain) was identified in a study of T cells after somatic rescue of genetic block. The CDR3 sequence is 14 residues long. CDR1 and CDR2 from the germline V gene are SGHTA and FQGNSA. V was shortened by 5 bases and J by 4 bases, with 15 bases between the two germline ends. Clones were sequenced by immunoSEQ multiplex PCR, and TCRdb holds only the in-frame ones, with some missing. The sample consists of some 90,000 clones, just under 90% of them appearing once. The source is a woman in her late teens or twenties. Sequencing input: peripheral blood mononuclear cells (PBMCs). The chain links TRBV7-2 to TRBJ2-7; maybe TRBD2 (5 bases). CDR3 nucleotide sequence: TGTGCCAGCAGCAAGAGGGCGTCGATGTACGAGCAGTACTTC. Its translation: CASSKRASMYEQYF. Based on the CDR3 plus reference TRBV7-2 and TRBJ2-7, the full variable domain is GAGVSQSPSNKVTEKGKDVELRCDPISGHTALYWYRQSLGQGLEFLIYFQGNSAPDKSGLPSDRFSAERTGGSVSTLTIQRTQQEDSAVYLCASSKRASMYEQYFGPGTRLTVT.